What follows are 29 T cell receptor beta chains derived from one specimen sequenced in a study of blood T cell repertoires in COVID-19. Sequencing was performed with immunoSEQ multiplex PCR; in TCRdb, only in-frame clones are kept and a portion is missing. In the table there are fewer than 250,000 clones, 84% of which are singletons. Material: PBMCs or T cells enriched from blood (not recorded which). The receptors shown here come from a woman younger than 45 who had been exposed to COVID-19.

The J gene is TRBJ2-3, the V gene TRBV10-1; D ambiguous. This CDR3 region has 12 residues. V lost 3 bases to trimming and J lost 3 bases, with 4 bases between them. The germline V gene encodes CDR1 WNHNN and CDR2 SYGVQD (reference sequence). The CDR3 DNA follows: TGCGCCAGCAGTGACGGGACAGATACGCAGTATTTT. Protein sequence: CASSDGTDTQYF.

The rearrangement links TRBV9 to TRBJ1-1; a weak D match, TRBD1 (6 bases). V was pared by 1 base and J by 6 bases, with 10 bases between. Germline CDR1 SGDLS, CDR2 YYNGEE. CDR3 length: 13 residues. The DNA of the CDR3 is TGTGCCAGCAGCGTAAGGGGGTCTTCTGAAGCTTTCTTT. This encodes CASSVRGSSEAFF. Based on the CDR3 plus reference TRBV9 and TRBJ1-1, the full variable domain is DSGVTQTPKHLITATGQRVTLRCSPRSGDLSVYWYQQSLDQGLQFLIQYYNGEERAKGNILERFSAQQFPDLHSELNLSSLELGDSALYFCASSVRGSSEAFFGQGTRLTVV.

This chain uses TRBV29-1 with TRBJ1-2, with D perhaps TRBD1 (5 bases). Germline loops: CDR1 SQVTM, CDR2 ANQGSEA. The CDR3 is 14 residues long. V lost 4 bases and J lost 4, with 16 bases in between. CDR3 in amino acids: CSVAQGSYPYGYTF. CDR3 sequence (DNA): TGCAGCGTTGCCCAGGGATCCTACCCCTATGGCTACACCTTC.

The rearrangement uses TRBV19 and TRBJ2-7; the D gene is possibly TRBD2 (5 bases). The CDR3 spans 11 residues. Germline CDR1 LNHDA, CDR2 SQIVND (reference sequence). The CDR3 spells CAVRGYNEQYF. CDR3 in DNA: TGTGCGGTCCGGGGATACAACGAGCAGTACTTC.

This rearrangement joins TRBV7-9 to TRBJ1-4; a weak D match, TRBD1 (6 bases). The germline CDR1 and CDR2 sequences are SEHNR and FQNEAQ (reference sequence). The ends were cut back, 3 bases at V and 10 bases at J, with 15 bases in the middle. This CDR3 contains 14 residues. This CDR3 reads CASSLGGPSGKLFF. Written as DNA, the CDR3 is TGTGCCAGCAGCTTGGGGGGGCCGAGTGGAAAACTGTTTTTT.

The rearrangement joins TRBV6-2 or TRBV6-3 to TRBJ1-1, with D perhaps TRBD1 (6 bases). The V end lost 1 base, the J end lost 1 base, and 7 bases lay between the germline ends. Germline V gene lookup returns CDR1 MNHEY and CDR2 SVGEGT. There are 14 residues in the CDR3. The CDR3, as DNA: TGTGCCAGCAGTTACTTGGGACAGAACACTGAAGCTTTCTTT. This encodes CASSYLGQNTEAFF.

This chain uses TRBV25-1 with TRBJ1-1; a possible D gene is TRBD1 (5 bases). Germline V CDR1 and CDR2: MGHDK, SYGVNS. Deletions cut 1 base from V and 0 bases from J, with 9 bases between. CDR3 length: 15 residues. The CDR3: CASSELGGLNTEAFF. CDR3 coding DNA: TGTGCCAGCAGTGAATTGGGGGGATTGAACACTGAAGCTTTCTTT. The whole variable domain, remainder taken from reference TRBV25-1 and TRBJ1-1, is EADIYQTPRYLVIGTGKKITLECSQTMGHDKMYWYQQDPGMELHLIHYSYGVNSTEKGDLSSESTVSRIRTEHFPLTLESARPSHTSQYLCASSELGGLNTEAFFGQGTRLTVV.

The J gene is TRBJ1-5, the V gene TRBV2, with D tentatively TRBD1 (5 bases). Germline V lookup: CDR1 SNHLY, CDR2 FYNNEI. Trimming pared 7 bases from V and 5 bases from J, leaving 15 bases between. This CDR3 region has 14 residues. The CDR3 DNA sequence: TGTGCCAGCAACGACGACAGCAGTTATCAGCCCCAGCATTTT. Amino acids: CASNDDSSYQPQHF.

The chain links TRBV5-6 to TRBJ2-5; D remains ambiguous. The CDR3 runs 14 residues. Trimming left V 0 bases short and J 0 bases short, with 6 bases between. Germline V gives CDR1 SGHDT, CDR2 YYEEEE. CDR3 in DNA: TGTGCCAGCAGCTTGGTTCACTACCAAGAGACCCAGTACTTC. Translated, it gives CASSLVHYQETQYF.

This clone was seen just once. The CDR3 DNA is TGTGCCAGCAGTGGATGGGTAAGGGACAACAATCAGCCCCAGCATTTT. This codes for CASSGWVRDNNQPQHF. V usage is TRBV28 and J usage is TRBJ1-5, with D perhaps TRBD1 (6 bases). CDR3 length: 16 amino acids. Germline CDR1 and CDR2: MDHEN and SYDVKM. Trimming cost V 5 bases and J 3 bases, with 17 bases left between them.

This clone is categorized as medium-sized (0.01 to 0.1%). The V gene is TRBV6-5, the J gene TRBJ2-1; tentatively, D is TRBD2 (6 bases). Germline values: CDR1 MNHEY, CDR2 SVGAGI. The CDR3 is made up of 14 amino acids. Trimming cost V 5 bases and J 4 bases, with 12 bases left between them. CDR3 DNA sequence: TGTGCCAGCAGTCCTTCGGGGGATTACAATGAGCAGTTCTTC. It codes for CASSPSGDYNEQFF.

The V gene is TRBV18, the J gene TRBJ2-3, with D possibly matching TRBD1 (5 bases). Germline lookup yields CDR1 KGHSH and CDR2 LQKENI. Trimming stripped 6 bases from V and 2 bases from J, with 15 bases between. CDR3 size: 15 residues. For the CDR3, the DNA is TGTGCCAGCTCTTTCGTTCAGGACAACACAGATACGCAGTATTTT. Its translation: CASSFVQDNTDTQYF.

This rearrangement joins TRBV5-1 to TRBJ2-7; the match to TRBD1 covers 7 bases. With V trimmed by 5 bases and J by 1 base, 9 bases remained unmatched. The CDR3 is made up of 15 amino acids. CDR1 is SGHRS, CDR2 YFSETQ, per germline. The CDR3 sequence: CASRQWDSASYEQYF. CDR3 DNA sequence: TGCGCCAGCAGGCAATGGGACAGCGCTTCCTACGAGCAGTACTTC.

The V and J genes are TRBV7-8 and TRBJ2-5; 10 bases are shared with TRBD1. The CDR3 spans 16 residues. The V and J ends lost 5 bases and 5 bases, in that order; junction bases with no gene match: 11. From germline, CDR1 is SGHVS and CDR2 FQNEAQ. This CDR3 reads CASSGPGTGVEETQYF. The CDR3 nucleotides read TGTGCCAGCAGCGGACCGGGGACAGGGGTAGAGGAGACCCAGTACTTC.

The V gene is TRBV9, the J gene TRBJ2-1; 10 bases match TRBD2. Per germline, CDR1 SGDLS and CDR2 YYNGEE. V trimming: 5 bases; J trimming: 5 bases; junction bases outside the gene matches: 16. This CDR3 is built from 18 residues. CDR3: CASRPGLAGGRRDNEQFF. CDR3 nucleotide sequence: TGTGCCAGCAGGCCCGGATTAGCGGGGGGAAGACGCGACAATGAGCAGTTCTTC.

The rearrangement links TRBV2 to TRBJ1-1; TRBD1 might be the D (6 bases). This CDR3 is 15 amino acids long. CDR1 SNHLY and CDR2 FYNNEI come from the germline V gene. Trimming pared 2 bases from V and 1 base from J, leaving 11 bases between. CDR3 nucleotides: TGTGCCAGCAGTGAATTTGGGACATCGAACACTGAAGCTTTCTTT. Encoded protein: CASSEFGTSNTEAFF.

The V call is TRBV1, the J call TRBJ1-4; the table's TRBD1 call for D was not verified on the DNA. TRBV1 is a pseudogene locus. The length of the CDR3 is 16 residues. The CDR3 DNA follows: TGCACCAGCAGCCAAGATAGGGACAGGGGGTTGGAAAAACTGTTTTTT. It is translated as CTSSQDRDRGLEKLFF.

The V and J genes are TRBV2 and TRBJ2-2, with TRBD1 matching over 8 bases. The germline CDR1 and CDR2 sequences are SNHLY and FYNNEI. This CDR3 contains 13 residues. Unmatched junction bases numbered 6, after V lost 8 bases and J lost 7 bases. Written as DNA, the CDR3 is TGTGCCAGCGGACTGGACAGGGACGGGGAGCTGTTTTTT. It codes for CASGLDRDGELFF.

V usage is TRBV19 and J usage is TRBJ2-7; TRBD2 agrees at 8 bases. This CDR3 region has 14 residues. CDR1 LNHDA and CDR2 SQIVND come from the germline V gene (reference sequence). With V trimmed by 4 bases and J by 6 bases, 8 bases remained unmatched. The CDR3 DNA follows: TGTGCCAGTAGTACGACTAGCGATGCGTCCGAGCAGTACTTC. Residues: CASSTTSDASEQYF.

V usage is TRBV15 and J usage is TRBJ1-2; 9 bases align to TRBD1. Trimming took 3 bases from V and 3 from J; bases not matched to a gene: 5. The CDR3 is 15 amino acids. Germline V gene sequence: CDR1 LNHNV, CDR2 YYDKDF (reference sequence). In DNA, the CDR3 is TGTGCCACCAGCAGTAAGACAGGGGGAGACTATGGCTACACCTTC. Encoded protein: CATSSKTGGDYGYTF.

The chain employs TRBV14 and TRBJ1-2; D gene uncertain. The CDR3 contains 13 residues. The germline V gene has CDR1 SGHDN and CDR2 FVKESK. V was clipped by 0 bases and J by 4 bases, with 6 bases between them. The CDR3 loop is CASSQETIYGYTF. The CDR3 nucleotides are TGTGCCAGCAGCCAAGAAACAATCTATGGCTACACCTTC.

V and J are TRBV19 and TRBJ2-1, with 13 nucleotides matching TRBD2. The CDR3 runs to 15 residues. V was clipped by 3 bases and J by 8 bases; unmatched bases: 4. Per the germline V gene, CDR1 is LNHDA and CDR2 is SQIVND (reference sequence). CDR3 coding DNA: TGTGCCAGTAGTATCGGGACTAGCGGGGTCTATGAGCAGTTCTTC. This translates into CASSIGTSGVYEQFF.

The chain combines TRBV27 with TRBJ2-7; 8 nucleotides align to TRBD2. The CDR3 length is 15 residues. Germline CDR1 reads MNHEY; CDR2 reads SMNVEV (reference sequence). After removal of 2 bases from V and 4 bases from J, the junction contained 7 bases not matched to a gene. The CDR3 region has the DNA TGTGCCAGCAGTTTAGGGAGCGGGGGAGCGTACGAGCAGTACTTC. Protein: CASSLGSGGAYEQYF.

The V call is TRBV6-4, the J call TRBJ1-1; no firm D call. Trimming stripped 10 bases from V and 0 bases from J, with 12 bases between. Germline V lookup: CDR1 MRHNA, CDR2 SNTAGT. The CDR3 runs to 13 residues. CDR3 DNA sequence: TGTGCCACCTCGCGGGAGATGAACACTGAAGCTTTCTTT. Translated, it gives CATSREMNTEAFF.

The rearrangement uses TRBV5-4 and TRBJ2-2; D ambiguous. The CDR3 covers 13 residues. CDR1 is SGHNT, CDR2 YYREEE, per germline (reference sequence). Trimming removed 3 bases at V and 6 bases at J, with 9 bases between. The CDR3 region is CASSSPESGELFF. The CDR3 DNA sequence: TGTGCCAGCAGCTCGCCTGAGTCCGGGGAGCTGTTTTTT.

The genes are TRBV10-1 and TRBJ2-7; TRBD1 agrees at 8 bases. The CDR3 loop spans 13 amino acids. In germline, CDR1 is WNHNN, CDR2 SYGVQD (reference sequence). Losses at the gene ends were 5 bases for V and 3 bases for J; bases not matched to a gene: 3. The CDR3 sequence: CASSPGGFYEQYF. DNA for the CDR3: TGCGCCAGCAGTCCAGGGGGCTTCTACGAGCAGTACTTC.

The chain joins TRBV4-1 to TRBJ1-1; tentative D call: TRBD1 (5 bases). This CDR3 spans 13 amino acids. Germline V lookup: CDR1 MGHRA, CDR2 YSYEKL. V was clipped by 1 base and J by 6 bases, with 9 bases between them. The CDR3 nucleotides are TGCGCCAGCAGCCAAGGGGCAGGGCCTGAAGCTTTCTTT. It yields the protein CASSQGAGPEAFF.

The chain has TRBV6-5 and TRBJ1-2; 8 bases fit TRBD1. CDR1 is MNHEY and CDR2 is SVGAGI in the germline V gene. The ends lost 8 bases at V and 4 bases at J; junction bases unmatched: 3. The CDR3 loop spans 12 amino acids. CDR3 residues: CASRQGTYGYTF. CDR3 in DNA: TGTGCCAGCCGACAGGGGACCTATGGCTACACCTTC.

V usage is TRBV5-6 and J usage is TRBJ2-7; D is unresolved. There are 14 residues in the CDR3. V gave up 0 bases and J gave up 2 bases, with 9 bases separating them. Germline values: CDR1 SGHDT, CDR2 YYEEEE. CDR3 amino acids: CASSLGYRTYEQYF. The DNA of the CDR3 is TGTGCCAGCAGCTTGGGATACAGAACCTACGAGCAGTACTTC.